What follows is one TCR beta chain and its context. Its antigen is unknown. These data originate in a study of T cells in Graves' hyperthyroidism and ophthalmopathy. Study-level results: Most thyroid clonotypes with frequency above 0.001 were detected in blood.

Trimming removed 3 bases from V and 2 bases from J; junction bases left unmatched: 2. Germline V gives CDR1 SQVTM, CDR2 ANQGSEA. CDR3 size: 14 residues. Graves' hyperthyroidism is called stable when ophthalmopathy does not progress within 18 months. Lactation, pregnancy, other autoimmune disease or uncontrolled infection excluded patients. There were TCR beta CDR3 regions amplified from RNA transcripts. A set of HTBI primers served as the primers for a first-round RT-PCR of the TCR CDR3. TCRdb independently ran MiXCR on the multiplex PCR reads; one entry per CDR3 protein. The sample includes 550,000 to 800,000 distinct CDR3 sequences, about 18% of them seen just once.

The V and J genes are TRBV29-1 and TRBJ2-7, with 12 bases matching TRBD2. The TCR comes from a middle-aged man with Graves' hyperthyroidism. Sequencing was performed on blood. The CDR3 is CSVEASGRAYEQYF. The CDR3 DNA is TGCAGCGTTGAGGCTAGCGGGAGGGCCTACGAGCAGTACTTC.